This TCR beta chain is from a study of cytomegalovirus exposure and HLA in healthy donors. Study conclusions and caveats: Most subjects had HLA-A and HLA-B alleles reportedly predicted accurately by TCR beta sequences. Later on, a genetic analysis was performed. It linked a missense variant in DCLRE1C with V- and J-gene trimming of TCR beta.

This clone came up once. The antigen remains unidentified. The germline CDR1 and CDR2 sequences are SGHVS and FNYEAQ. With 1 base removed from V and 0 bases from J, the gap between germline ends came to 9 bases. CDR3 length: 15 residues. The donors were healthy bone marrow donors. 13 Jbeta primers and 60 Vbeta primers were used for the PCR. The protocol was immunoSEQ multiplex PCR, while the TCRdb copy is restricted to in-frame clones and leaves out a portion. Here the sample spans approximately 44,000 clones, about 90% being singletons. The receptor was derived from a woman in her 40s in good health and CMV-seropositive. The chain joins TRBV7-6 to TRBJ1-1; unclear D gene. The sequenced sample consisted of PBMCs. The CDR3 sequence: CASSLGTGMNTEAFF. The CDR3, as DNA: TGTGCCAGCAGCTTAGGAACCGGGATGAACACTGAAGCTTTCTTT.